These 18 T cell receptor beta chains were sequenced from one sample in a study of blood T cell repertoires in COVID-19. The data were produced by immunoSEQ multiplex PCR, yet TCRdb's version contains in-frame clones alone and is incomplete. Of roughly 130,000 clones in the sample, around 79% were seen once. The sequencing input was peripheral blood. These receptor sequences come from a man aged 60 to 69 with acute or convalescent COVID-19.

This clone was seen more than once but under ten times. The chain employs TRBV5-1 and TRBJ2-1; no definite D call. In germline, CDR1 is SGHRS, CDR2 YFSETQ. This CDR3 has 15 amino acids. Deletions cut 1 base from V and 0 bases from J, with 8 bases between. The chain's CDR3 is CASSLTGSSYNEQFF. The CDR3 region has the DNA TGCGCCAGCAGCTTGACGGGTAGCTCCTACAATGAGCAGTTCTTC.

In its sample, this clone was seen once. Sequence at one end of the junction differs from germline and may be a read error. The V call is TRBV7-8, the J call TRBJ2-3; no clear D gene. CDR3 size: 13 residues. The V gene's germline CDR1 is SGHVS and CDR2 FQNEAQ. CDR3 in amino acids: CASSFGASETQYF. CDR3 sequence (DNA): TGTGCCAGCAGCTTTGGTGCCTCAGAAACGCAGTATTTT.

V is TRBV7-6 and J is TRBJ1-1; D not resolved. Germline assignment: CDR1 SGHVS and CDR2 FNYEAQ. V shed 1 base and J shed 5 bases, with 11 bases lying between them. The CDR3 consists of 14 residues. The CDR3 DNA follows: TGTGCCAGCAGCTTAGGTGGAGGCGGAACTGAAGCTTTCTTT. Protein: CASSLGGGGTEAFF.

The V and J genes are TRBV7-9 and TRBJ1-4; no definite D call. The CDR3 has 14 residues. The germline CDR1 and CDR2 sequences are SEHNR and FQNEAQ (reference sequence). V was pared by 5 bases and J by 3 bases, with 10 bases between. The CDR3 nucleotides are TGTGCCAGCAGCCTCACCGGTTCTAATGAAAAACTGTTTTTT. Translation gives CASSLTGSNEKLFF.

The rearrangement links TRBV5-1 to TRBJ2-6; possibly TRBD1 for D (5 bases). Trimming shortened V by 6 bases and J by 0 bases, and 13 bases separated the two germline ends. The CDR3 spans 16 residues. Germline lookup yields CDR1 SGHRS and CDR2 YFSETQ. CDR3 in DNA: TGCGCCAGCACCTGGCAGGGTAGCTCTGGGGCCAACGTCCTGACTTTC. Protein product: CASTWQGSSGANVLTF. The whole variable domain, remainder taken from reference TRBV5-1 and TRBJ2-6, is KAGVTQTPRYLIKTRGQQVTLSCSPISGHRSVSWYQQTPGQGLQFLFEYFSETQRNKGNFPGRFSGRQFSNSRSEMNVSTLELGDSALYLCASTWQGSSGANVLTFGAGSRLTVL.

This chain connects TRBV30 to TRBJ1-5; perhaps TRBD1 as D (5 bases). CDR3 length: 14 residues. V was cut by 0 bases and J by 7 bases, with 13 bases left in between. In germline, CDR1 is GTSNPN, CDR2 SVGIG (reference sequence). In nucleotides, the CDR3 is TGTGCCTGGAGTGTACGGAGGGACGGACAGCCCCAGCATTTT. Its translation: CAWSVRRDGQPQHF.

The chain is built from TRBV28 and TRBJ1-1, with D unclear. The germline gives CDR1 MDHEN, CDR2 SYDVKM. V dropped 3 bases and J dropped 4 bases, with 15 bases sitting between them. The CDR3 covers 15 residues. CDR3 amino acids: CASSLRLGGFTEAFF. For the CDR3, the DNA is TGTGCCAGCAGTTTGAGACTTGGAGGATTCACTGAAGCTTTCTTT.

This clone showed up just once. An end of the junction differs from the germline gene, which may be a read error. The chain uses TRBV7-7 and TRBJ2-7; 12 bases are a match to TRBD2. The CDR3 runs to 14 residues. CDR1 is SSHAT, CDR2 FNYEAQ, per germline (reference sequence). CDR3 sequence: CASSPSGRAYEQYF. The CDR3 nucleotides read TGTGCTAGCAGTCCTAGCGGGAGGGCCTACGAGCAGTACTTC.

This rearrangement joins TRBV7-7 to TRBJ2-6; tentatively, D is TRBD2 (6 bases). This CDR3 has 13 amino acids. CDR1 and CDR2 from the germline V gene are SSHAT and FNYEAQ (reference sequence). The CDR3 sequence: CATGGSGANVLTF. DNA of the CDR3: TGTGCTACCGGGGGCTCTGGGGCCAACGTCCTGACTTTC. Based on the CDR3 plus reference TRBV7-7 and TRBJ2-6, the full variable domain is GAGVSQSPRYKVTKRGQDVTLRCDPISSHATLYWYQQALGQGPEFLTYFNYEAQPDKSGLPSDRFSAERPEGSISTLTIQRTEQRDSAMYRCATGGSGANVLTFGAGSRLTVL.

This clone is a singleton in its sample. This chain joins TRBV6-9 and TRBJ1-2; D gene unclear. Germline V gene data show CDR1 as MNHGY and CDR2 as SVAAGI. Trimming left V 1 base short and J 0 bases short, with 6 bases between. The CDR3 has 14 amino acids. The CDR3 coding sequence is TGTGCCAGCAGTTATTTACAGACTAACTATGGCTACACCTTC. Translated, it gives CASSYLQTNYGYTF.

The chain employs TRBV28 and TRBJ1-5; tentative D call: TRBD1 (6 bases). Germline V gene lookup returns CDR1 MDHEN and CDR2 SYDVKM. The length of the CDR3 is 17 residues. Between the trimmed V and J ends, which lost 6 bases and 0 bases, there was a span of 18 bases. CDR3 nucleotides: TGTGCCAGCAGCCCTTATTCGGGGGGCATTAGCAATCAGCCCCAGCATTTT. Its translation is CASSPYSGGISNQPQHF.

This chain joins TRBV5-1 and TRBJ1-1, with 10 bases aligning to TRBD1. V shed 4 bases, J shed 6 bases, and the junction held 12 bases outside the gene matches. The germline V gene has CDR1 SGHRS and CDR2 YFSETQ. CDR3 length equals 16 residues. CDR3 amino acids: CASSPAGTGASSEAFF. The CDR3, as DNA: TGCGCCAGCAGCCCGGCCGGGACAGGGGCCTCTTCTGAAGCTTTCTTT.

V is TRBV9 and J is TRBJ1-3; tentative D call: TRBD1 (5 bases). CDR1 and CDR2 (germline): SGDLS, YYNGEE. V lost 4 bases, J lost 0 bases, and 11 bases lay in between. The CDR3 is made up of 15 amino acids. The CDR3 region is CASSPLQGSGNTIYF. CDR3 coding DNA: TGTGCCAGCAGCCCCCTGCAGGGCTCTGGAAACACCATATATTTT.

This clone has a single count. The V call is TRBV23-1, the J call TRBJ2-4, with D possibly TRBD2 on 5 matching bases. TRBV23-1 is an ORF, with its function uncertain. The CDR3 is 19 residues long. V was clipped by 0 bases and J by 0 bases, with 18 bases between them. The CDR3 sequence: CASSQSPRFGLKAKNIQYF. DNA for the CDR3: TGCGCCAGCAGTCAATCTCCCCGGTTCGGACTTAAAGCCAAAAACATTCAGTACTTC.

This sequence joins TRBV6-5 and TRBJ1-1, with 8 bases aligning to TRBD1. The CDR3 spans 15 residues. Looked up from germline, CDR1 is MNHEY and CDR2 is SVGAGI. The V and J ends lost 2 bases and 1 base, in that order; junction bases with no gene match: 3. The CDR3: CASSYTGTGNTEAFF. The CDR3 region has the DNA TGTGCCAGCAGTTACACCGGGACAGGGAACACTGAAGCTTTCTTT.

V gene TRBV18 combines with J gene TRBJ1-1, with TRBD1 matching 7 bases. The CDR3 length is 15 residues. V gave up 0 bases and J gave up 4 bases; unmatched junction bases: 5. The germline CDR1 and CDR2 sequences are KGHSH and LQKENI. CDR3 sequence (DNA): TGTGCCAGCTCACCACCTAGGGGGCAGGGCACTGAAGCTTTCTTT. Encoded protein: CASSPPRGQGTEAFF.

The table lists this clone with a few counts. The chain joins TRBV28 to TRBJ1-5; 8 bases are shared with TRBD1. In germline, CDR1 is MDHEN, CDR2 SYDVKM. The CDR3 covers 18 residues. V lost 4 bases to trimming and J lost 0 bases; unmatched junction nucleotides: 11. The CDR3 region is CASSSGQAGVFSNQPQHF. The CDR3 coding sequence is TGTGCCAGCAGTTCGGGACAGGCGGGGGTTTTTAGCAATCAGCCCCAGCATTTT. Full variable domain (missing parts from reference TRBV28 and TRBJ1-5): DVKVTQSSRYLVKRTGEKVFLECVQDMDHENMFWYRQDPGLGLRLIYFSYDVKMKEKGDIPEGYSVSREKKERFSLILESASTNQTSMYLCASSSGQAGVFSNQPQHFGDGTRLSIL.

The V call is TRBV18, the J call TRBJ1-1, with D hard to call. The germline V and J ends were trimmed by 3 bases and 0 bases, with 8 bases remaining between them. Germline values: CDR1 KGHSH, CDR2 LQKENI. The CDR3 is made up of 14 amino acids. CDR3 sequence reads: CASSPARMNTEAFF. The CDR3 nucleotides read TGTGCCAGCTCACCGGCCAGGATGAACACTGAAGCTTTCTTT.